Listed here are 21 T cell receptor beta chains from one sample, sequenced in a study of T cell responses to AZD1222 COVID-19 vaccine. Sequencing was performed with immunoSEQ multiplex PCR; in TCRdb, only in-frame clones are kept and a portion is missing. The sample consists of about 150,000 clones, approximately 92% of them appearing once. The material sequenced was peripheral blood, taken 28 days after the second AZD1222 dose. The receptors originated from an adult who received the AZD1222 COVID-19 vaccine.

The rearrangement joins TRBV9 to TRBJ2-1; D unresolved. The V end was cut by 0 bases, the J end by 2 bases, with 9 bases between. Germline lookup yields CDR1 SGDLS and CDR2 YYNGEE. The CDR3 is made up of 15 amino acids. CDR3 amino acids: CASSVGILAYNEQFF. The CDR3 DNA reads TGTGCCAGCAGCGTAGGAATATTGGCCTACAATGAGCAGTTCTTC.

There are a few counts of this clone. V and J are TRBV5-1 and TRBJ2-3; tentatively, D is TRBD2 (5 bases). CDR1 is SGHRS and CDR2 is YFSETQ in the germline V gene. V was cut by 5 bases and J by 1 base, with 11 bases left in between. The CDR3 is 14 amino acids. The CDR3 nucleotides read TGCGCCAGCAGGCGCGGGTACGGCACAGATACGCAGTATTTT. This gives the protein CASRRGYGTDTQYF. Combining the CDR3 with reference TRBV5-1 and TRBJ2-3 gives the whole variable domain KAGVTQTPRYLIKTRGQQVTLSCSPISGHRSVSWYQQTPGQGLQFLFEYFSETQRNKGNFPGRFSGRQFSNSRSEMNVSTLELGDSALYLCASRRGYGTDTQYFGPGTRLTVL.

The V and J genes are TRBV5-5 and TRBJ2-2; D not resolved. There are 15 residues in the CDR3. The V and J ends lost 4 bases and 4 bases respectively, with 14 bases between them. Germline CDR1 is SGHKS and CDR2 is YYEKEE (reference sequence). The CDR3 reads CASSLGPPTTGELFF. The CDR3 DNA reads as TGTGCCAGCAGCCTCGGACCACCGACCACCGGGGAGCTGTTTTTT.

J is TRBJ1-5 and V is TRBV15; the D gene is possibly TRBD1 (6 bases). CDR1 is LNHNV, CDR2 YYDKDF, per germline (reference sequence). The CDR3 extends over 15 amino acids. Trimming pared 7 bases from V and 2 bases from J, leaving 15 bases between. The CDR3 coding sequence is TGTGCCACCAAGAGGGGCAGGGGTGGCAATCAGCCCCAGCATTTT. Translation: CATKRGRGGNQPQHF.

The chain is built from TRBV5-8 and TRBJ2-1; 14 bases are a match to TRBD2. Per the germline V gene, CDR1 is SGHTS and CDR2 is YDEGEE. The J segment lost 9 bases and the V segment lost 4 bases, leaving 12 bases of the junction unmatched. CDR3 length: 17 amino acids. CDR3 nucleotides: TGTGCCAGCAGCCTCGAGACTAGCGGGAGGGCAGTCGGTGAGCAGTTCTTC. The encoded protein is CASSLETSGRAVGEQFF.

V usage is TRBV5-5 and J usage is TRBJ1-5, with 7 nucleotides matching TRBD1. J gave up 0 bases and V 4 bases, and 4 bases lay outside the gene matches. Germline CDR1 reads SGHKS; CDR2 reads YYEKEE (reference sequence). The CDR3 sequence is 15 residues long. CDR3 DNA: TGTGCCAGCAGCCTAGGGACAGTTAGCAATCAGCCCCAGCATTTT. This translates into CASSLGTVSNQPQHF.

The chain employs TRBV18 and TRBJ2-7; D is possibly TRBD1 (5 bases). The ends were cut back, 3 bases at V and 2 bases at J, with 11 bases in the middle. The CDR3 is 14 amino acids. Germline assignment: CDR1 KGHSH and CDR2 LQKENI. In DNA form, the CDR3 reads TGTGCCAGCTCACCTCAGGGTAGGACCTACGAGCAGTACTTC. It specifies CASSPQGRTYEQYF.

The CDR3 bases are TGTGCCAGCAGTTTCCACTATGGCGGGAAACGGGCAGATACGCAGTATTTT. Its translation is CASSFHYGGKRADTQYF. V usage is TRBV28 and J usage is TRBJ2-3; possibly TRBD2 for D (6 bases). The CDR3 is 17 residues long. Germline values: CDR1 MDHEN, CDR2 SYDVKM. The V and J ends lost 3 bases and 4 bases respectively, with 20 bases between them.

This clone came up a few times. The V gene is TRBV30, the J gene TRBJ1-4, with D tentatively TRBD1 (5 bases). Trimming left V 0 bases short and J 12 bases short, with 11 bases between. The CDR3 runs 12 residues. Germline lookup yields CDR1 GTSNPN and CDR2 SVGIG (reference sequence). The CDR3 region has the DNA TGTGCCTGGAGTGTAAGTTGGGGACAACTGTTTTTT. This sequence encodes CAWSVSWGQLFF.

The V call is TRBV5-1, the J call TRBJ2-1; D is undetermined. Germline loops: CDR1 SGHRS, CDR2 YFSETQ. The CDR3 covers 16 residues. V lost 0 bases and J 2 bases, leaving 12 bases between the germline ends. CDR3 in DNA: TGCGCCAGCAGCTTGGCGGGCGCCCCGACCTACAATGAGCAGTTCTTC. It codes for CASSLAGAPTYNEQFF. The complete variable domain, with remaining parts taken from reference TRBV5-1 and TRBJ2-1, reads KAGVTQTPRYLIKTRGQQVTLSCSPISGHRSVSWYQQTPGQGLQFLFEYFSETQRNKGNFPGRFSGRQFSNSRSEMNVSTLELGDSALYLCASSLAGAPTYNEQFFGPGTRLTVL.

The chain joins TRBV11-2 to TRBJ1-5, with D possibly TRBD1 on 6 matching bases. CDR1 and CDR2 (germline): SGHAT, FQNNGV. Trimming removed 4 bases from V and 3 bases from J, with 7 bases in between. This CDR3 comprises 13 residues. CDR3 nucleotide sequence: TGTGCCAGCAGCTGGACAGACAATCAGCCCCAGCATTTT. It is translated as CASSWTDNQPQHF. The full variable domain, completed using reference TRBV11-2 and TRBJ1-5, is EAGVAQSPRYKIIEKRQSVAFWCNPISGHATLYWYQQILGQGPKLLIQFQNNGVVDDSQLPKDRFSAERLKGVDSTLKIQPAKLEDSAVYLCASSWTDNQPQHFGDGTRLSIL.

V usage is TRBV7-9 and J usage is TRBJ2-1; 10 bases agree with TRBD1. The CDR3 spans 16 residues. The V gene end was trimmed by 8 bases and the J gene end by 5 bases; junction bases not matched to a gene: 12. CDR1 is SEHNR, CDR2 FQNEAQ, per germline (reference sequence). CDR3 sequence: CASPPGQGVINNEQFF. The CDR3 region has the DNA TGTGCCAGCCCACCCGGACAGGGGGTTATCAACAATGAGCAGTTCTTC.

This chain links TRBV5-5 with TRBJ2-1; D is unclear. Trimming left V 1 base short and J 9 bases short, with 11 bases between. This CDR3 contains 13 residues. Germline V gene data show CDR1 as SGHKS and CDR2 as YYEKEE (reference sequence). The CDR3 DNA reads TGTGCCAGCAGCTTGAGTCCAACCGCTGAGCAGTTCTTC. It encodes CASSLSPTAEQFF.

The rearrangement joins TRBV7-8 to TRBJ2-2; the match to TRBD1 covers 8 bases. The V gene end was trimmed by 5 bases and the J gene end by 5 bases; junction bases not matched to a gene: 7. The CDR3 sequence is 15 residues long. Germline loops: CDR1 SGHVS, CDR2 FQNEAQ. CDR3 residues: CASSPRGQATGELFF. CDR3 DNA: TGTGCCAGCAGCCCGCGGGGACAGGCAACCGGGGAGCTGTTTTTT.

The V gene is TRBV18, the J gene TRBJ1-1, with D tentatively TRBD1 (6 bases). This CDR3 is built from 14 residues. V lost 3 bases, J lost 0 bases, and 8 bases lay in between. Germline V gene data show CDR1 as KGHSH and CDR2 as LQKENI. As DNA, the CDR3 is TGTGCCAGCTCACCTGGGACATTGAACACTGAAGCTTTCTTT. Its translation is CASSPGTLNTEAFF.

The J gene is TRBJ1-3, the V gene TRBV7-9; the D gene is possibly TRBD1 (6 bases). The CDR3 loop spans 16 amino acids. The germline gives CDR1 SEHNR, CDR2 FQNEAQ (reference sequence). Deletions cut 7 bases from V and 0 bases from J, with 16 bases between. DNA of the CDR3: TGTGCCAGCACCTGGCAGGGGAAAACCTCTGGAAACACCATATATTTT. Protein product: CASTWQGKTSGNTIYF.

The J gene is TRBJ1-5, the V gene TRBV28; D gene unclear. Germline V CDR1 and CDR2: MDHEN, SYDVKM. Trimming shortened V by 5 bases and J by 2 bases, and 10 bases separated the two germline ends. The CDR3 covers 14 residues. The CDR3, as DNA: TGTGCCAGCAGTCCTCGAGCGGGCAATCAGCCCCAGCATTTT. Its translation: CASSPRAGNQPQHF. Full variable domain (rest looked up from reference TRBV28 and TRBJ1-5): DVKVTQSSRYLVKRTGEKVFLECVQDMDHENMFWYRQDPGLGLRLIYFSYDVKMKEKGDIPEGYSVSREKKERFSLILESASTNQTSMYLCASSPRAGNQPQHFGDGTRLSIL.

Here the CDR3 DNA reads TGTGCCAGCAGTCCAACCACGAGGCCCGAAGCTTTCTTT. This translates into CASSPTTRPEAFF. V and J are TRBV5-8 and TRBJ1-1, with D unresolved. From germline, CDR1 is SGHTS and CDR2 YDEGEE. V lost 5 bases and J lost 8, with 16 bases in between. CDR3 length: 13 amino acids. Variable domain in full (rest from reference TRBV5-8 and TRBJ1-1): EAGVTQSPTHLIKTRGQQATLRCSPISGHTSVYWYQQALGLGLQFLLWYDEGEERNRGNFPPRFSGRQFPNYSSELNVNALELEDSALYLCASSPTTRPEAFFGQGTRLTVV.

The chain combines TRBV7-2 with TRBJ1-3; unclear D gene. Germline CDR1 SGHTA, CDR2 FQGNSA. The CDR3 contains 15 residues. The V and J ends lost 0 bases and 4 bases respectively, with 10 bases between them. The CDR3 spells CASSLALGTGNTIYF. The CDR3 DNA reads as TGTGCCAGCAGCTTAGCGCTGGGTACGGGAAACACCATATATTTT.

This chain links TRBV10-3 with TRBJ1-2; D gene uncertain. Trimming removed 8 bases from V and 2 bases from J, with 9 bases in between. The CDR3 covers 12 residues. CDR1 is ENHRY, CDR2 SYGVKD, per germline. CDR3 DNA sequence: TGTGCCATCGACGCAGAAAACTATGGCTACACCTTC. Translating it yields CAIDAENYGYTF.

As regards this clone: The junction departs from germline at one end; a sequencing error may be responsible. J is TRBJ1-3 and V is TRBV7-9; D gene uncertain. Germline loops: CDR1 SEHNR, CDR2 FQNEAQ (reference sequence). This CDR3 spans 13 amino acids. In DNA, the CDR3 is TGTGCCAGCAGCTCGTTTGGCCGAAACGCCATATATTTT. Translation: CASSSFGRNAIYF.